The subject of this entry is one T cell receptor (beta chain). These data are taken from a study of blood T cell repertoires in COVID-19. Clones were read by immunoSEQ multiplex PCR, and TCRdb kept only the in-frame ones, dropping some. The data contain about 280,000 clones, roughly 87% of them singletons. The germline V gene has CDR1 MDHEN and CDR2 SYDVKM. This CDR3 is 14 amino acids long. V lost 6 bases and J 1 base, leaving 12 bases between the germline ends. This chain joins TRBV28 and TRBJ1-1, with D maybe TRBD1 (6 bases). The sequenced sample consisted of peripheral blood. The receptor's source is a human donor in a cohort sampled during active COVID-19. In nucleotides, the CDR3 is TGTGCCAGCAGGTTACAGGGAAGGAACACTGAAGCTTTCTTT. Protein: CASRLQGRNTEAFF.